This T cell receptor (beta chain) was observed in a study of T-cell reconstitution after alpha-beta-depleted transplantation in children. Findings of the study overall: High day-60 TCRbeta diversity in some patients came from surviving recipient T cells and thymic progenitors.

Unique molecular identifiers were built into the TCRbeta library. TCRdb re-called the PCR reads with MiXCR, one entry per CDR3 protein. There are around 960,000 distinct CDR3 sequences in the sample; about 26% occur only once, and 25% to 35% lies in the top ten. In the case of this clonotype: As yet, its antigen is unknown.

The origin of this receptor is a boy less than two years old who had a stem cell transplant for SCID, so the T cells may come from the graft donor. The source material was PBMCs, mostly from graft donor cells, sampled 360 days after TCRalphabeta/CD19-depleted stem cell transplant.

The CDR3 here is CASSSSGVWYEQYF. The CDR3, as DNA: TGTGCCAGCAGTTCTAGCGGGGTGTGGTACGAGCAGTACTTC. The rearrangement links TRBV12-3 or TRBV12-4 to TRBJ2-7, with 9 bases aligning to TRBD2. V lost 4 bases to trimming and J lost 4 bases; unmatched junction nucleotides: 5. This CDR3 spans 14 amino acids.